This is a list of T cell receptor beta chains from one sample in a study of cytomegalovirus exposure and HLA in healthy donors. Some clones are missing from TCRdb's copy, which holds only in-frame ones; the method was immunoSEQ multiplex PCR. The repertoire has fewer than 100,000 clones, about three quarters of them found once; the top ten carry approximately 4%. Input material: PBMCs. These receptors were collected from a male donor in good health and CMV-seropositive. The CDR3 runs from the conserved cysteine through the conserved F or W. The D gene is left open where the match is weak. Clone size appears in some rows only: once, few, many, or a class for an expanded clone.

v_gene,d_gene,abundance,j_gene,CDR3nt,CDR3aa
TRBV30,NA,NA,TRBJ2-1,TGTGCCTGTGGCTCGGGACTTCAGTTCTTC,CACGSGLQFF
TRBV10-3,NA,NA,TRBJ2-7,TGTGCCATCAGTGATCCGGGACTCCAAGATTACGAGCAGTACTTC,CAISDPGLQDYEQYF
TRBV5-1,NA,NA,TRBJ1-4,TGCGCCAGCAGCTCCGGGACAACGATAACTAATGAAAAACTGTTTTTT,CASSSGTTITNEKLFF
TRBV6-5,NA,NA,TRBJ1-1,TGTGCCAGCAGTTTCTACAGGGAATTCGCTGAAGCTTTCTTT,CASSFYREFAEAFF
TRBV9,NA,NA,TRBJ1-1,TGTGCCAGCAGCGTAGTGCCGACTCGAGCCACTGAAGCTTTCTTT,CASSVVPTRATEAFF
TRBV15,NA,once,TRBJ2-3,TGTGCCACCAGCAGAGTTGAGGGGACTTACACAGATACGCAGTATTTT,CATSRVEGTYTDTQYF
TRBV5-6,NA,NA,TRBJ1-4,TGTGCCAGCAGCTTACAGGGTCGCGAAAAACTGTTTTTT,CASSLQGREKLFF
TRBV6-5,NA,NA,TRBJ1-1,TGTGCCAGCAACCAACAGGGCACTGAAGCTTTCTTT,CASNQQGTEAFF
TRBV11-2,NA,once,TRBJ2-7,TGTGCCAGCAGCTCAACCGAAGCCTCCTACGAGCAGTACTTC,CASSSTEASYEQYF
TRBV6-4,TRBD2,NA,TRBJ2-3,TGTGCCAGCAGCGGACTAGCGGGAGTTAGCGCAGATACGCAGTATTTT,CASSGLAGVSADTQYF
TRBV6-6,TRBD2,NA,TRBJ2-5,TGTGCCAGCAGTTCGCAGATGACTAGCTTGCAAGAGACCCAGTACTTC,CASSSQMTSLQETQYF
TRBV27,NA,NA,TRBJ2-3,TGTGCCAGCAGTTTAGGCAGGCTCACAGATACGCAGTATTTT,CASSLGRLTDTQYF
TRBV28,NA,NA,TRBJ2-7,TGTGCCAGCAGTTCCCGTCAGCAGTACTTC,CASSSRQQYF
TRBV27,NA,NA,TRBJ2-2,TGTGCCAGCAAGAGGGTAGAGTCCACCGGGGAGCTGTTTTTT,CASKRVESTGELFF
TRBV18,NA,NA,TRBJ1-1,TGTGCCAGCTCAATCGACAAGAACACTGAAGCTTTCTTT,CASSIDKNTEAFF
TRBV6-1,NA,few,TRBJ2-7,TGTGCCAGCAGTGAAATAGCAGGGGCCACCTACGAGCAGTACTTC,CASSEIAGATYEQYF
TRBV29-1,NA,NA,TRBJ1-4,TGCAGCGCGTTACAGGGAGTTAATGAAAAACTGTTTTTT,CSALQGVNEKLFF
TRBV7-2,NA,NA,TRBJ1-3,TGTGCCAGCAGCTTATCGCGAGGAAACACCATATATTTT,CASSLSRGNTIYF
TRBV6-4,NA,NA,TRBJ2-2,TGTGCCAGCAGTGACTCCGTGAACACCGGGGAGCTGTTTTTT,CASSDSVNTGELFF
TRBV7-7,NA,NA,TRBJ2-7,TGTGCCAGCAGCTTAGCGGCAGGGCTAGGGGAGCAGTACTTC,CASSLAAGLGEQYF
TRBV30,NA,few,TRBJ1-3,TGTGCCTGGAGTGTTTGGGGGCAATATGGAAACACCATATATTTT,CAWSVWGQYGNTIYF
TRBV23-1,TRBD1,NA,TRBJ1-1,TGCGCCAGCACCCGGACAGGGTCCTCCTCTGAAGCTTTCTTT,CASTRTGSSSEAFF
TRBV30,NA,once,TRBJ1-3,TGTGCCTGGGACAACTCTGGAAACACCATATATTTT,CAWDNSGNTIYF
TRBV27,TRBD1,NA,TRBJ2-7,TGTGCCAGCAGTTTAGCACAGGGGTTTTACGAGCAGTACTTC,CASSLAQGFYEQYF
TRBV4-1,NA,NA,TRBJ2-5,TGCGCCAGCAGCCAAGATCTTCGGGTGTACTTC,CASSQDLRVYF
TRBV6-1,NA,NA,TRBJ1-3,TGTGCCAGCTCGTTGTCCGGAAACACCATATATTTT,CASSLSGNTIYF
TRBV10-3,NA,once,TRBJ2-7,TGTGCCATCAGTGAGTACGGTGGGAGAGAATACGAGCAGTACTTC,CAISEYGGREYEQYF
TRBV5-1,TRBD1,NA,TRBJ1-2,TGCGCCAGCAGCCTTACCGGGACAGAGGATCCGTATGGCTACACCTTC,CASSLTGTEDPYGYTF
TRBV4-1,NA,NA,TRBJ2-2,TGCGCCAGCAGCCAAGTGCTAAGCACCGGGGAGCTGTTTTTT,CASSQVLSTGELFF
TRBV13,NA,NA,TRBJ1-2,TGTGCCAGCAGCTCCCTGCGCGGCTACACCTTC,CASSSLRGYTF
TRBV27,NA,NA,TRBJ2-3,TGTGCCAGCAGTTTTGGAGGGGTTGTGACAGATACGCAGTATTTT,CASSFGGVVTDTQYF